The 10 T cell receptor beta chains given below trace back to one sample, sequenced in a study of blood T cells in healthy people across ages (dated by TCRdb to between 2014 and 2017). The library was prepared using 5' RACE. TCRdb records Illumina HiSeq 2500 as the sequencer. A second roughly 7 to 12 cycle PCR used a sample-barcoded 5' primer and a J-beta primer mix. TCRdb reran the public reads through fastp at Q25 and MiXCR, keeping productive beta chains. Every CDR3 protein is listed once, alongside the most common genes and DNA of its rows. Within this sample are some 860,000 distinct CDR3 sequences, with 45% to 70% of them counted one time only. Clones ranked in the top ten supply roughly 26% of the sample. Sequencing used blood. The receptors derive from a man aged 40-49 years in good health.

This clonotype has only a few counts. This CDR3 is CAISESRDSGANVLTF. The CDR3 DNA is TGTGCCATCAGTGAGTCGAGGGACTCTGGGGCCAACGTCCTGACTTTC. The rearrangement joins TRBV10-3 to TRBJ2-6, with a possible D match to TRBD2 (5 bases). The CDR3 is 16 residues long. Germline V gene lookup returns CDR1 ENHRY and CDR2 SYGVKD. Trimming removed 0 bases from V and 0 bases from J, with 6 bases in between.

The CDR3 loop is CANGVWEDSSEQYF. Written as DNA, the CDR3 is TGTGCCAATGGGGTCTGGGAGGATAGTTCCGAGCAGTACTTC. The chain recombines TRBV10-3 with TRBJ2-5; perhaps TRBD2 as D (6 bases). The DNA end favors TRBJ2-7, so the J call may be wrong. The CDR3 sequence is 14 residues long. The germline gives CDR1 ENHRY, CDR2 SYGVKD.

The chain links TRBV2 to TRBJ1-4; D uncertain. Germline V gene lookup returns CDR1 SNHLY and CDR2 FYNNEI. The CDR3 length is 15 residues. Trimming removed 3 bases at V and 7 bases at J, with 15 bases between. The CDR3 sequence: CASSDFRDGSEKLFF. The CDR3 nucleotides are TGTGCCAGCAGTGATTTCCGGGATGGGAGTGAAAAACTGTTTTTT.

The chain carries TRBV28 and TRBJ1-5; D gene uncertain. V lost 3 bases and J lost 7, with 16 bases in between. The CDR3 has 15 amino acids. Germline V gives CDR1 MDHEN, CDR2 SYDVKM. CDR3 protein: CASSFAMRRYQPQHF. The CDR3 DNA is TGTGCCAGCAGTTTTGCCATGAGACGCTACCAGCCCCAGCATTTT.

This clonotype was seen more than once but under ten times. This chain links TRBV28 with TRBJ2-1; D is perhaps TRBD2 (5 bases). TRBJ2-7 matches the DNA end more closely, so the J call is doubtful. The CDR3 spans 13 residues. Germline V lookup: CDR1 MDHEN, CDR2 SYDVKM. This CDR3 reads CASSEGAYDEQYF. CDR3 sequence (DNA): TGTGCCAGCTCAGAGGGCGCCTACGATGAGCAGTACTTC.

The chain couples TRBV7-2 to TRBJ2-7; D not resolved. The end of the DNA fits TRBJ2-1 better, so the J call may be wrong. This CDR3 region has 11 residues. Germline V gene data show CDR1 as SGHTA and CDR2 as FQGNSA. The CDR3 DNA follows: TGTGCCAGCAGCATCGGGTATGAGCAGTTCTTC. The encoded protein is CASSIGYEQFF.

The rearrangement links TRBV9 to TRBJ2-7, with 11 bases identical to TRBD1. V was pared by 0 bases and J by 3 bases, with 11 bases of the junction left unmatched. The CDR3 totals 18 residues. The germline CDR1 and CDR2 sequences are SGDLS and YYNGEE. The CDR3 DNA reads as TGTGCCAGCAGCGTAGCGTCGGGACAGGGGGTTTGTTTCTACGAGCAGTACTTC. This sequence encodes CASSVASGQGVCFYEQYF.

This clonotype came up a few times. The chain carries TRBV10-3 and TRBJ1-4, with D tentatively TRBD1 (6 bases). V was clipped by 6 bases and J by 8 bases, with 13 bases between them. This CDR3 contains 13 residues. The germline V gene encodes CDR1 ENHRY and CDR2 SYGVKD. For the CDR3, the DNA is TGTGCCATCAGAAGTTCCGGGGGCGAAAAACTGTTTTTT. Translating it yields CAIRSSGGEKLFF.

Here the CDR3 DNA reads TGTGCCAGCAGGGCTACATTTCCTAATGAAAAACTGTTTTTT. It codes for CASRATFPNEKLFF. The genes are TRBV28 and TRBJ1-4; D is unclear. This CDR3 is 14 amino acids long. The germline CDR1 and CDR2 sequences are MDHEN and SYDVKM. V shed 6 bases and J shed 3 bases, with 11 bases lying between them.

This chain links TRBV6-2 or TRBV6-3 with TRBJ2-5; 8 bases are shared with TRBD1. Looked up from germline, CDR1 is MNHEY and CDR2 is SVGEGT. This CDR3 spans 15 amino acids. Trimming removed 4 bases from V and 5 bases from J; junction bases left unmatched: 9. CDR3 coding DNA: TGTGCCAGCAGTTCACTACAGGGGGAAACGGAGACCCAGTACTTC. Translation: CASSSLQGETETQYF.